Below, 19 T cell receptor beta chains from the same sample are listed, as sequenced in a study of chemoradiotherapy in HPV16-positive cancers. Here immunoSEQ multiplex PCR was the method, and the copy in TCRdb shows in-frame clones only, minus some. The table lists about 5,400 clones, roughly four fifths of them singletons. Sample collection occurred from a patient who underwent chemoradiotherapy. These receptor sequences come from a human donor with HPV-associated anogenital cancer.

The chain has TRBV23-1 and TRBJ1-6; 7 nucleotides line up with TRBD1. TRBV23-1 is an ORF for which the function is uncertain. The CDR3 consists of 14 residues. The J segment lost 10 bases and the V segment lost 4 bases, leaving 7 bases of the junction unmatched. Written as DNA, the CDR3 is TGCGCCAGCAGTCCTCGGGAAGGGGGCTCACCCCTCCACTTT. Translated, it gives CASSPREGGSPLHF.

The chain is built from TRBV4-3 and TRBJ1-4; unclear D gene. Trimming took 1 base from V and 5 from J, leaving 2 bases between them. The length of the CDR3 is 12 residues. CDR1 is LGHNA, CDR2 YSLEER, per germline. Here the CDR3 reads CASSQVNEKLFF. CDR3 DNA: TGCGCCAGCAGCCAAGTGAATGAAAAACTGTTTTTT.

The chain carries TRBV5-1 and TRBJ1-2; D remains unclear. Germline V gives CDR1 SGHRS, CDR2 YFSETQ. The V end was cut by 0 bases, the J end by 4 bases, with 7 bases between. The CDR3 covers 13 residues. Here the CDR3 reads CASSLVEPYGYTF. The CDR3 DNA is TGCGCCAGCAGCTTGGTCGAGCCCTATGGCTACACCTTC.

The CDR3 loop is CASSVVGQPIQETQYF. In nucleotides, the CDR3 is TGCGCCAGCAGTGTGGTAGGACAGCCAATCCAAGAGACCCAGTACTTC. The chain recombines TRBV23-1 with TRBJ2-5, with D tentatively TRBD1 (6 bases). Being an ORF, TRBV23-1 has a function that is uncertain. The ends were cut back, 5 bases at V and 1 base at J, with 17 bases in the middle. The CDR3 is 16 residues long.

The V and J genes are TRBV6-5 and TRBJ2-3; TRBD2 is a possible D gene (5 bases). Trimming took 5 bases from V and 3 from J, leaving 12 bases between them. The CDR3 runs 14 residues. Germline CDR1 MNHEY, CDR2 SVGAGI. Here the CDR3 reads CASSRGRTTDTQYF. The DNA for the CDR3 is TGTGCCAGCAGTCGGGGTAGGACGACAGATACGCAGTATTTT.

V and J are TRBV4-3 and TRBJ2-4; 7 bases match TRBD1. This CDR3 is 16 amino acids long. CDR1 and CDR2 from the germline V gene are LGHNA and YSLEER. Unmatched junction bases numbered 6, after V lost 4 bases and J lost 0 bases. In nucleotides, the CDR3 is TGCGCCAGCAGCCTGGACAGGACTCTAGCCAAAAACATTCAGTACTTC. This sequence encodes CASSLDRTLAKNIQYF.

This chain joins TRBV5-1 and TRBJ2-1, with D hard to call. Per the germline V gene, CDR1 is SGHRS and CDR2 is YFSETQ. Trimming cost V 1 base and J 5 bases, with 7 bases left between them. The CDR3 has 13 residues. The CDR3 protein is CASSLYYDNEQFF. The CDR3 nucleotides read TGCGCCAGCAGCTTGTATTATGACAATGAGCAGTTCTTC.

The rearrangement links TRBV27 to TRBJ2-3; weak D call: TRBD1 (6 bases). Per germline, CDR1 MNHEY and CDR2 SMNVEV (reference sequence). The germline V and J ends were trimmed by 9 bases and 9 bases, with 13 bases remaining between them. This CDR3 has 11 residues. The CDR3, as DNA: TGTGCCAGTCGAAGGGACATCACGCAGTATTTT. Protein product: CASRRDITQYF.

This chain connects TRBV4-3 to TRBJ2-1; TRBD2 agrees at 9 bases. CDR3 size: 14 residues. V lost 3 bases and J lost 7; bases outside the gene matches: 4. CDR1 is LGHNA, CDR2 YSLEER, per germline. Here the CDR3 reads CASSHGLAINEQFF. In nucleotides, the CDR3 is TGCGCCAGCAGCCATGGACTAGCGATTAATGAGCAGTTCTTC.

The V call is TRBV6-5, the J call TRBJ2-2, with D perhaps being TRBD1 or TRBD2 (6 bases each). In germline, CDR1 is MNHEY, CDR2 SVGAGI. The CDR3 contains 16 residues. With 0 bases removed from V and 7 bases from J, the gap between germline ends came to 15 bases. In nucleotides, the CDR3 is TGTGCCAGCAGTTACTCGGCCAGGGGAGGTATCGGGGAGCTGTTTTTT. It encodes CASSYSARGGIGELFF.

V is TRBV15 and J is TRBJ1-2; D is unclear. Germline loops: CDR1 LNHNV, CDR2 YYDKDF (reference sequence). Deletions cut 3 bases from V and 8 bases from J, with 16 bases between. This CDR3 has 14 amino acids. CDR3 loop: CATSRSGTTGGYTF. In DNA, the CDR3 is TGTGCCACCAGCAGGTCCGGTACAACGGGGGGCTACACCTTC. The whole variable domain, filled in from reference TRBV15 and TRBJ1-2, reads DAMVIQNPRYQVTQFGKPVTLSCSQTLNHNVMYWYQQKSSQAPKLLFHYYDKDFNNEADTPDNFQSRRPNTSFCFLDIRSPGLGDTAMYLCATSRSGTTGGYTFGSGTRLTVV.

This clone was picked up one time. V is TRBV6-5 and J is TRBJ1-3, with D hard to call. V was cut by 6 bases and J by 2 bases, with 14 bases left in between. The germline V gene has CDR1 MNHEY and CDR2 SVGAGI. The CDR3 totals 15 residues. In nucleotides, the CDR3 is TGTGCCAGCAGCAGGAGCGGAATAGCTGGAAACACCATATATTTT. Amino acid sequence: CASSRSGIAGNTIYF.

DNA of the CDR3: TGCAGCGCTGTGCCGGCCCTGGGCACTGAAGCTTTCTTT. It specifies CSAVPALGTEAFF. The V and J genes are TRBV29-1 and TRBJ1-1; D is unresolved. This CDR3 contains 13 residues. V was trimmed by 7 bases and J by 4 bases, leaving 16 bases between them. Germline loops: CDR1 SQVTM, CDR2 ANQGSEA.

This chain links TRBV4-3 with TRBJ2-3; 8 nucleotides align to TRBD2. Germline V gene lookup returns CDR1 LGHNA and CDR2 YSLEER. Trimming at V came to 1 base and at J to 0 bases, leaving 3 bases not matched to a gene. The CDR3 runs 16 residues. The CDR3 sequence is CASSQAGGGSTDTQYF. The CDR3 nucleotides read TGCGCCAGCAGCCAAGCCGGGGGGGGGAGCACAGATACGCAGTATTTT.

This chain joins TRBV7-9 and TRBJ2-1; the D gene could be TRBD1 or TRBD2 (5 bases each). Germline V gives CDR1 SEHNR, CDR2 FQNEAQ (reference sequence). The CDR3 totals 15 residues. V lost 7 bases, J lost 7 bases, and 20 bases lay in between. In DNA, the CDR3 is TGTGCCAGCAACCCAGAGGGGAATGGGTGGAATGAGCAGTTCTTC. This encodes CASNPEGNGWNEQFF.

The chain employs TRBV5-5 and TRBJ1-6; 7 bases match TRBD1. Trimming at V came to 0 bases and at J to 7 bases, leaving 7 bases not matched to a gene. In germline, CDR1 is SGHKS, CDR2 YYEKEE (reference sequence). This CDR3 contains 16 residues. CDR3: CASSLAPGGVNSPLHF. As DNA, the CDR3 is TGTGCCAGCAGCTTGGCGCCAGGGGGGGTCAATTCACCCCTCCACTTT.

V is TRBV7-9 and J is TRBJ1-1; D gene unclear. CDR3 length equals 16 residues. CDR1 and CDR2 (germline): SEHNR, FQNEAQ (reference sequence). V lost 6 bases and J lost 0, with 17 bases in between. CDR3 nucleotide sequence: TGTGCCAGCAGGCCGGCGGCCCATCAGTTGAACACTGAAGCTTTCTTT. Translating it yields CASRPAAHQLNTEAFF.

This chain joins TRBV30 and TRBJ2-7, with D possibly being TRBD1 or TRBD2 (5 bases each). V lost 5 bases, J lost 3 bases, and 20 bases lay in between. CDR1 and CDR2 from the germline V gene are GTSNPN and SVGIG (reference sequence). The CDR3 runs to 15 residues. The CDR3 sequence is CAWGTAFGRGYEQYF. CDR3 in DNA: TGTGCCTGGGGGACGGCATTTGGACGCGGCTACGAGCAGTACTTC.

A few counts support this clone. The chain uses TRBV9 and TRBJ2-7; possible D gene TRBD2, 6 bases. The germline V gene encodes CDR1 SGDLS and CDR2 YYNGEE. V lost 0 bases to trimming and J lost 2 bases, with 12 bases between them. The CDR3 sequence is 15 residues long. This CDR3 reads CASSVDTSSAYEQYF. The CDR3 DNA is TGTGCCAGCAGCGTAGACACTAGCTCAGCCTACGAGCAGTACTTC.